These 2 T cell receptor beta chains were sequenced from one sample in a study of blood T cell repertoires in COVID-19 (dated by TCRdb to 2020 to 2021). Library creation used the immunoSEQ multiplex PCR assay. The table comes from immuneACCESS by way of TCRdb, which keeps in-frame sequences with V and J called. Part of the clones is missing from these tables; in studies checked, under half for an unresolved V gene and the rest for unknown reasons. A total of around 29,000 clones appear in this sample, roughly 90% of them only once. The leading ten clones occupy roughly an eighth of the sample. Input material: peripheral blood. The receptor set was obtained from a human donor with active COVID-19. The donor label of this sample is uncertain.

The chain is built from TRBV7-2 and TRBJ2-5; D is undetermined. The CDR3 sequence is 15 residues long. The V gene lost 1 base and the J gene lost 7 bases, with 16 bases spanning the gap. The germline gives CDR1 SGHTA, CDR2 FQGNSA. The CDR3 DNA is TGTGCCAGCAGCTTAGGTTCGGCGGCCCCGGGGACCCAGTACTTC. Protein sequence: CASSLGSAAPGTQYF.

Here the CDR3 DNA reads TGTGCCAGCACTTCCCGGACAGGGAACTACGAGCAGTACTTC. Its protein product is CASTSRTGNYEQYF. The V call is TRBV5-6, the J call TRBJ2-7, with TRBD1 matching 8 bases. From germline, CDR1 is SGHDT and CDR2 YYEEEE. Trimming took 6 bases from V and 3 from J; bases not matched to a gene: 8. The CDR3 contains 14 residues.